The 24 T cell receptor beta chains in this list originate from one sample, sequenced in a study of cytomegalovirus exposure and HLA in healthy donors. PCR involved 60 Vbeta and 13 Jbeta primers. Assay used: immunoSEQ multiplex PCR; TCRdb lists only in-frame clones, some missing. The table has around 120,000 clones, around 80% seen once; the top ten hold around 1.9%. The material sequenced was PBMCs. The source is a woman in her fifties or sixties in good health and CMV-seronegative.

The CDR3 loop is CASTLRGGEAFF. Written as DNA, the CDR3 is TGTGCCAGCACCTTAAGGGGTGGCGAAGCTTTCTTT. This rearrangement joins TRBV6-5 to TRBJ1-1, with D possibly TRBD1 on 5 matching bases. The CDR3 consists of 12 residues. Trimming took 7 bases from V and 8 from J, leaving 14 bases between them. Germline V gene sequence: CDR1 MNHEY, CDR2 SVGAGI.

V usage is TRBV7-3 and J usage is TRBJ1-1, with D possibly matching TRBD1 (6 bases). CDR1 and CDR2 (germline): SGHTA, FQGTGA. Trimming stripped 1 base from V and 7 bases from J, with 10 bases between. The CDR3 is 13 amino acids. This chain's CDR3 is CASSLMTGFEAFF. The CDR3 DNA reads as TGTGCCAGCAGCTTAATGACAGGTTTTGAAGCTTTCTTT.

This chain connects TRBV4-1 to TRBJ2-2; D is possibly TRBD1 (6 bases). Trimming removed 1 base at V and 6 bases at J, with 12 bases between. The CDR3 contains 15 residues. Germline V gene data show CDR1 as MGHRA and CDR2 as YSYEKL. The CDR3 coding sequence is TGCGCCAGCAGCCAAGCGACAGGTGTTTCCGGGGAGCTGTTTTTT. Amino acid sequence: CASSQATGVSGELFF.

This clone has a single count. The gene calls are TRBV7-2 and TRBJ2-7; 8 nucleotides agree with TRBD1. This CDR3 contains 14 residues. V was pared by 2 bases and J by 2 bases, with 2 bases of the junction left unmatched. Germline V gene lookup returns CDR1 SGHTA and CDR2 FQGNSA. CDR3 DNA: TGTGCCAGCAGCTTATGGACAGGGCCCTACGAGCAGTACTTC. Protein sequence: CASSLWTGPYEQYF.

The gene calls are TRBV18 and TRBJ1-1, with 9 bases aligning to TRBD1. The CDR3 is 14 residues long. J was trimmed by 4 bases and V by 3 bases; bases with no gene match: 3. Per the germline V gene, CDR1 is KGHSH and CDR2 is LQKENI. For the CDR3, the DNA is TGTGCCAGCTCACCCCCGGACAGGGGCACTGAAGCTTTCTTT. This translates into CASSPPDRGTEAFF. Full variable domain (missing parts from reference TRBV18 and TRBJ1-1): NAGVMQNPRHLVRRRGQEARLRCSPMKGHSHVYWYRQLPEEGLKFMVYLQKENIIDESGMPKERFSAEFPKEGPSILRIQQVVRGDSAAYFCASSPPDRGTEAFFGQGTRLTVV.

V usage is TRBV11-3 and J usage is TRBJ1-4; a weak D match, TRBD1 (5 bases). The CDR3 is 16 residues long. The V gene's germline CDR1 is SGHNT and CDR2 YENEEA. Trimming removed 1 base from V and 4 bases from J, with 13 bases in between. The CDR3 spells CASSLGLGGNNEKLFF. CDR3 nucleotides: TGTGCCAGCAGCTTAGGTCTCGGGGGTAATAATGAAAAACTGTTTTTT.

The chain recombines TRBV2 with TRBJ1-5, with D tentatively TRBD1 (6 bases). Germline V gene data show CDR1 as SNHLY and CDR2 as FYNNEI. The CDR3 loop spans 15 amino acids. V lost 5 bases and J 4 bases, leaving 15 bases between the germline ends. CDR3 protein: CASSPVNRENQPQHF. In nucleotides, the CDR3 is TGTGCCAGCAGTCCCGTTAACAGGGAGAATCAGCCCCAGCATTTT.

The chain carries TRBV5-1 and TRBJ2-7; possible D gene TRBD2, 5 bases. Germline loops: CDR1 SGHRS, CDR2 YFSETQ. The CDR3 is 15 residues long. Between the trimmed V and J ends, which lost 0 bases and 3 bases, there was a span of 13 bases. CDR3 loop: CASSLDAGRLYEQYF. CDR3 DNA: TGCGCCAGCAGCTTGGACGCGGGCAGACTCTACGAGCAGTACTTC.

This sequence joins TRBV30 and TRBJ1-2; no clear D. Trimming removed 0 bases from V and 5 bases from J, with 10 bases in between. Germline lookup yields CDR1 GTSNPN and CDR2 SVGIG (reference sequence). The CDR3 runs 13 residues. CDR3 protein: CAWSVANGYGYTF. The CDR3 DNA follows: TGTGCCTGGAGTGTCGCTAACGGGTATGGCTACACCTTC. Together with reference TRBV30 and TRBJ1-2, the CDR3 gives the full variable domain: SQTIHQWPATLVQPVGSPLSLECTVEGTSNPNLYWYRQAAGRGLQLLFYSVGIGQISSEVPQNLSASRPQDRQFILSSKKLLLSDSGFYLCAWSVANGYGYTFGSGTRLTVV.

The chain employs TRBV6-5 and TRBJ2-6, with D unresolved. V shed 2 bases and J shed 2 bases, with 7 bases lying between them. This CDR3 spans 15 amino acids. Germline CDR1 reads MNHEY; CDR2 reads SVGAGI. The CDR3, as DNA: TGTGCCAGCAGTTACCGAAGCGCTGGGGCCAACGTCCTGACTTTC. Encoded protein: CASSYRSAGANVLTF.

This rearrangement joins TRBV11-3 to TRBJ1-2; D remains ambiguous. The CDR3 sequence is 12 residues long. Trimming removed 0 bases from V and 6 bases from J, with 5 bases in between. Per the germline V gene, CDR1 is SGHNT and CDR2 is YENEEA. CDR3 DNA sequence: TGTGCCAGCAGCTTAGACAGGAATGGCTACACCTTC. Amino acid sequence: CASSLDRNGYTF.

The chain recombines TRBV7-2 with TRBJ1-4; D may be TRBD1 (6 bases). This CDR3 has 16 amino acids. Germline V gives CDR1 SGHTA, CDR2 FQGNSA. The ends were cut back, 5 bases at V and 0 bases at J, with 13 bases in the middle. DNA of the CDR3: TGTGCCAGCAGCCTGACAGGTTTTTCAACTAATGAAAAACTGTTTTTT. Translation: CASSLTGFSTNEKLFF.

The chain has TRBV19 and TRBJ1-5, with TRBD1 matching over 7 bases. The germline V gene encodes CDR1 LNHDA and CDR2 SQIVND (reference sequence). Trimming took 10 bases from V and 3 from J; bases not matched to a gene: 9. This CDR3 spans 14 amino acids. CDR3 DNA: TGTGCCACCAGACAGGGATGGGACAATCAGCCCCAGCATTTT. Amino acid sequence: CATRQGWDNQPQHF.

This clone has only one observation. The chain links TRBV11-3 to TRBJ2-2, with TRBD1 identical over 10 bases. This CDR3 has 14 amino acids. Per germline, CDR1 SGHNT and CDR2 YENEEA. The trim removed 5 bases at V and 5 bases at J, leaving 2 bases unmatched. DNA for the CDR3: TGTGCCAGCAGCCCGGGACAGGGGACCGGGGAGCTGTTTTTT. Its protein is CASSPGQGTGELFF.

The chain recombines TRBV28 with TRBJ1-3; possibly TRBD1 for D (5 bases). The CDR3 runs 16 residues. V shed 2 bases and J shed 4 bases, with 15 bases lying between them. Germline V CDR1 and CDR2: MDHEN, SYDVKM. CDR3 nucleotide sequence: TGTGCCAGCAGTTTAAGGGGTCAGGGTGGCGGAAACACCATATATTTT. It encodes CASSLRGQGGGNTIYF.

This clone was observed once. V usage is TRBV9 and J usage is TRBJ2-3; 12 positions match TRBD2. The CDR3 totals 17 residues. Trimming at V came to 4 bases and at J to 2 bases, leaving 8 bases not matched to a gene. The germline V gene has CDR1 SGDLS and CDR2 YYNGEE. This CDR3 reads CASSFSSGRALTDTQYF. As DNA, the CDR3 is TGTGCCAGCAGCTTCTCTAGCGGGAGGGCCCTCACAGATACGCAGTATTTT.

This clone occurred a few times. V usage is TRBV7-9 and J usage is TRBJ2-1; 11 bases are shared with TRBD2. Germline values: CDR1 SEHNR, CDR2 FQNEAQ (reference sequence). This CDR3 contains 16 residues. The J segment lost 4 bases and the V segment lost 0 bases, leaving 2 bases of the junction unmatched. CDR3 loop: CASSLARTSGYNEQFF. The CDR3 nucleotides read TGTGCCAGCAGCTTAGCCCGGACTAGCGGGTACAATGAGCAGTTCTTC. Drawing the rest from reference TRBV7-9 and TRBJ2-1, the complete variable domain is DTGVSQNPRHKITKRGQNVTFRCDPISEHNRLYWYRQTLGQGPEFLTYFQNEAQLEKSRLLSDRFSAERPKGSFSTLEIQRTEQGDSAMYLCASSLARTSGYNEQFFGPGTRLTVL.

The count of this clone is one. The gene calls are TRBV11-2 and TRBJ1-3; unclear D gene. Germline assignment: CDR1 SGHAT and CDR2 FQNNGV. V shed 5 bases and J shed 4 bases, with 15 bases lying between them. CDR3 length: 15 residues. The chain's CDR3 is CASSPPGHNGNTIYF. CDR3 nucleotide sequence: TGTGCCAGCAGCCCCCCAGGTCACAACGGAAACACCATATATTTT.

The chain links TRBV28 to TRBJ1-2; TRBD1 agrees at 8 bases. V shed 4 bases and J 6 bases; nucleotides not matched to a gene: 10. The CDR3 length is 15 residues. CDR1 and CDR2 from the germline V gene are MDHEN and SYDVKM. The CDR3 DNA reads as TGTGCCAGCAGTTATCAAACAGGGGGTTTGGATGGCTACACCTTC. Translated: CASSYQTGGLDGYTF.

The chain is built from TRBV19 and TRBJ2-7, with a possible D match to TRBD1 (6 bases). Germline assignment: CDR1 LNHDA and CDR2 SQIVND (reference sequence). V lost 2 bases and J lost 3, with 14 bases in between. The CDR3 sequence is 15 residues long. The CDR3 reads CASSITGTLGYEQYF. DNA of the CDR3: TGTGCCAGTAGTATAACCGGGACACTAGGCTACGAGCAGTACTTC. Full variable domain (rest looked up from reference TRBV19 and TRBJ2-7): DGGITQSPKYLFRKEGQNVTLSCEQNLNHDAMYWYRQDPGQGLRLIYYSQIVNDFQKGDIAEGYSVSREKKESFPLTVTSAQKNPTAFYLCASSITGTLGYEQYFGPGTRLTVT.

This clone was found a few times. The chain is built from TRBV7-2 and TRBJ1-1, with a weak D call TRBD1 (6 bases). CDR1 and CDR2 (germline): SGHTA, FQGNSA. The V and J ends lost 2 bases and 4 bases respectively, with 14 bases between them. This CDR3 is 15 amino acids long. In nucleotides, the CDR3 is TGTGCCAGCAGCTTAACCAAACAGGGCGGCACTGAAGCTTTCTTT. Its protein product is CASSLTKQGGTEAFF.

The CDR3 nucleotides read TGCGCCAGCAGCCAAACGATGGACAGGGAGAATCAGCCCCAGCATTTT. The encoded protein is CASSQTMDRENQPQHF. The V and J genes are TRBV4-1 and TRBJ1-5; 8 bases line up with TRBD1. The CDR3 length is 16 residues. CDR1 MGHRA and CDR2 YSYEKL come from the germline V gene. Unmatched junction bases numbered 7, after V lost 2 bases and J lost 4 bases.

This chain connects TRBV6-1 to TRBJ1-5; 7 bases match TRBD1. This CDR3 spans 16 amino acids. V lost 0 bases and J lost 6; bases outside the gene matches: 8. The germline V gene encodes CDR1 MNHNS and CDR2 SASEGT. This CDR3 reads CASSEATGILGQPQHF. The CDR3, as DNA: TGTGCCAGCAGTGAAGCGACAGGGATATTGGGTCAGCCCCAGCATTTT.

The V and J genes are TRBV19 and TRBJ2-7; 9 nucleotides line up with TRBD2. Trimming removed 4 bases from V and 6 bases from J; junction bases left unmatched: 4. The CDR3 has 13 residues. The germline V gene encodes CDR1 LNHDA and CDR2 SQIVND (reference sequence). The CDR3 loop is CASSSGRAFEQYF. In DNA, the CDR3 is TGTGCCAGTAGTAGCGGGAGGGCCTTCGAGCAGTACTTC.